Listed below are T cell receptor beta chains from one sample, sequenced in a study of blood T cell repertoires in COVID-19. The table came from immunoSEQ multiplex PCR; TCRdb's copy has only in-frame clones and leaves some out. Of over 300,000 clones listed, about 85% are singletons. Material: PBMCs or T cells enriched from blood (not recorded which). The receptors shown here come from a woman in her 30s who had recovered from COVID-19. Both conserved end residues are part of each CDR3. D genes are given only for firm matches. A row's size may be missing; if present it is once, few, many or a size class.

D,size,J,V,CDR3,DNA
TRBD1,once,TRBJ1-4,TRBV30,CAWRPGTGYEKLFF,TGTGCCTGGAGGCCCGGGACAGGCTATGAAAAACTGTTTTTT
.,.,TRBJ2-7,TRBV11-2,CASSTSAVYEQYF,TGTGCCAGCAGCACCAGTGCAGTCTACGAGCAGTACTTC
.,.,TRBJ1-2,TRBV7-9,CASSLLPDSNYGYTF,TGTGCCAGCAGCTTACTCCCGGACTCTAACTATGGCTACACCTTC
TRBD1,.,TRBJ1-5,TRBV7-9,CASSPGTGNQPQHF,TGTGCCAGCAGCCCCGGGACAGGGAATCAGCCCCAGCATTTT
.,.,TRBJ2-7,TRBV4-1,CASSQFNTFYEQYF,TGCGCCAGCAGCCAGTTCAACACCTTCTACGAGCAGTACTTC
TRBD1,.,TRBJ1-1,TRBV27,CASSPRGRQGWRNTEAFF,TGTGCCAGCAGTCCGCGGGGCCGACAGGGTTGGAGGAACACTGAAGCTTTCTTT
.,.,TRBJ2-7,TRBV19,CASMGQNYEQYF,TGTGCCAGTATGGGACAAAATTACGAGCAGTACTTC
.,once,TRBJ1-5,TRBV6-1,CASSEDRPRDGNQPQHF,TGTGCCAGCAGTGAAGACCGGCCCAGGGATGGCAATCAGCCCCAGCATTTT
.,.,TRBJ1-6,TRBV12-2,CASRTRRDRGYSPLHF,TGTGCAAGTCGCACCCGGCGGGACAGGGGGTACTCACCCCTCCACTTT
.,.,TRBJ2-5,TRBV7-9,CASSSTGLQYF,TGTGCCAGCAGCTCAACGGGATTACAGTACTTC
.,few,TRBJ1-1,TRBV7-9,CASSPTGGGTEAFF,TGTGCCAGCAGCCCCACCGGCGGGGGCACTGAAGCTTTCTTT
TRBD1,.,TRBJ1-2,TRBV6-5,CASSTGTGAVVGYTF,TGTGCCAGCAGTACAGGGACAGGGGCGGTGGTAGGCTACACCTTC
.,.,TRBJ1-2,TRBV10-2,CASSEPSGGGKAYGYTF,TGCGCCAGCAGTGAGCCCTCTGGGGGGGGAAAGGCCTATGGCTACACCTTC
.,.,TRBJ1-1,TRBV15,CATRGRGQEAEAFF,TGTGCCACCAGAGGGCGAGGTCAGGAGGCTGAAGCTTTCTTT
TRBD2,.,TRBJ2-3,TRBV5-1,CASSLAGTSGGDTQYF,TGCGCCAGCAGCTTGGCTGGGACTAGCGGGGGAGATACGCAGTATTTT
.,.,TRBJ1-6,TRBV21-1,CAREGLAPRYSPLHF,TGTGCCAGGGAGGGATTGGCACCCCGATATTCACCCCTCCACTTT
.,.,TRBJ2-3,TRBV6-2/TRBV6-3,CASSNRGGGTDTQYF,TGTGCCAGCAGCAACAGGGGAGGCGGCACAGATACGCAGTATTTT
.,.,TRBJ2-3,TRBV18,CASSPLHSTDTQYF,TGTGCCAGCTCCCCACTCCATTCCACAGATACGCAGTATTTT
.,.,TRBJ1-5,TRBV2,CASRRDNNQPQHF,TGTGCCAGCAGGAGGGACAACAATCAGCCCCAGCATTTT
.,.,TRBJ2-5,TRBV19,CASSWTLQETQYF,TGTGCCAGTAGTTGGACACTCCAAGAGACCCAGTACTTC
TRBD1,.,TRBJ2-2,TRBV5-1,CASSRTGWELFF,TGCGCCAGCAGCCGGACAGGGTGGGAGCTGTTTTTT
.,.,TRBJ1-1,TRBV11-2,CASSSTPQGSAFF,TGTGCCAGCAGCTCGACCCCACAGGGTTCGGCTTTCTTT
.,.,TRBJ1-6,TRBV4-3,CASSRAGSGNSPLHF,TGCGCCAGCAGCCGCGCCGGGTCCGGTAATTCACCCCTCCACTTT
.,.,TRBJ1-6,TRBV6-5,CASSSGTRGSEALHF,TGTGCCAGCAGCTCCGGGACAAGGGGGAGTGAGGCCCTCCACTTT
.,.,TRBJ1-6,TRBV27,CASSPRGKGESPLHF,TGTGCCAGCAGCCCGCGGGGAAAAGGAGAGTCACCCCTCCACTTT
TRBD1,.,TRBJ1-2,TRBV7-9,CASSSAGTGYGYTF,TGTGCCAGCAGCTCCGCCGGGACAGGGTATGGCTACACCTTC
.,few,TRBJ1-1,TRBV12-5,CASGPGAFF,TGTGCTAGTGGTCCGGGAGCTTTCTTT
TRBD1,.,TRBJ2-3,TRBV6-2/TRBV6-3,CASSRDRGQTSTQYF,TGTGCCAGCAGTCGGGACAGGGGGCAAACAAGTACGCAGTATTTT
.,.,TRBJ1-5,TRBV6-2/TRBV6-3,CASSAPRARGMGQPQHF,TGTGCCAGCAGTGCCCCGAGGGCCAGGGGTATGGGTCAGCCCCAGCATTTT
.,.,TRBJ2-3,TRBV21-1,CASSRPYEAGGFADTQYF,TGTGCCAGCAGCAGACCGTACGAAGCGGGGGGGTTCGCAGATACGCAGTATTTT
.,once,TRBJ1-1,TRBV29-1,CSVEGTAGTEAFF,TGCAGCGTTGAAGGCACGGCGGGCACTGAAGCTTTCTTT
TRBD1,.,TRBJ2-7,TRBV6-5,CASSYSLSGGGYEQYF,TGTGCCAGCAGTTACTCGCTTTCAGGGGGTGGGTACGAGCAGTACTTC
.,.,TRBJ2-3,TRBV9,CASSSRDIGGTDTQYF,TGTGCCAGCAGCTCCCGGGACATAGGCGGAACAGATACGCAGTATTTT
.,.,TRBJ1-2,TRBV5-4,CASTSTVDYGYTF,TGTGCCAGCACTTCGACAGTTGACTATGGCTACACCTTC
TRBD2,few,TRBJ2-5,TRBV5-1,CASSRQYNGGAQETQYF,TGCGCCAGCAGCCGCCAGTATAACGGGGGGGCCCAAGAGACCCAGTACTTC
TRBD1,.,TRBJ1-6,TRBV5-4,CASSLGGQGFLSPLHF,TGTGCCAGCAGCTTGGGTGGACAGGGCTTTCTTTCACCCCTCCACTTT
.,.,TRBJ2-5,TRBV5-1,CASSLARETQYF,TGCGCCAGCAGCTTGGCCAGAGAGACCCAGTACTTC
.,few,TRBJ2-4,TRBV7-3,CASSPNSAKNIQYF,TGTGCCAGCAGCCCGAACTCCGCCAAAAACATTCAGTACTTC
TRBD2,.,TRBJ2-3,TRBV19,CASTIAGAPTDTQYF,TGTGCCAGCACCATAGCGGGGGCCCCCACAGATACGCAGTATTTT
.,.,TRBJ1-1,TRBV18,CASSPQGQTNTEAFF,TGTGCCAGCTCGCCTCAGGGACAAACGAACACTGAAGCTTTCTTT
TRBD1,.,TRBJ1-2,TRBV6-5,CASRGTGSWSGYTF,TGTGCCAGCAGAGGGACAGGGTCTTGGTCCGGCTACACCTTC
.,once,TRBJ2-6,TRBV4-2,CASSPRTVPLSGANVLTF,TGTGCCAGCAGCCCTCGGACAGTTCCCCTCTCTGGGGCCAACGTCCTGACTTTC
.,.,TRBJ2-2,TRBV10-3,CAITGDTGELFF,TGTGCCATCACGGGGGATACCGGGGAGCTGTTTTTT
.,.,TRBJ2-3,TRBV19,CASTGTFPSDTQYF,TGTGCCAGTACTGGGACTTTCCCCTCGGATACGCAGTATTTT
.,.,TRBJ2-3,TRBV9,CASSLRQLLPNSTQYF,TGTGCCAGCAGCCTCCGACAGCTACTACCCAATAGCACGCAGTATTTT
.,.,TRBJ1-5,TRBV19,CASSITAGGYQPQHF,TGTGCCAGTAGTATTACGGCGGGGGGTTATCAGCCCCAGCATTTT
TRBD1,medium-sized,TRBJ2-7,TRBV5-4,CASSSSRSTGLNEQYF,TGTGCCAGCAGCTCCTCGCGTTCGACAGGGCTCAACGAGCAGTACTTC
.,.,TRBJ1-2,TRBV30,CAWRHGHYGYTF,TGTGCCTGGAGGCATGGGCACTATGGCTACACCTTC
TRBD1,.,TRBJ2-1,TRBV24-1,CATSDSAGGSYNEQFF,TGTGCCACCAGTGATTCGGCAGGGGGCTCCTACAATGAGCAGTTCTTC
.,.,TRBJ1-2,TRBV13,CASSLSIGYTF,TGTGCCAGCAGCCTTAGTATTGGCTACACCTTC
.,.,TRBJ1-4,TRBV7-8,CASSLVGRDNEKLFF,TGTGCCAGCAGCTTAGTGGGCAGGGATAATGAAAAACTGTTTTTT
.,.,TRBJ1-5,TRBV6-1,CASSEGAARDQPQHF,TGTGCCAGCAGTGAGGGCGCCGCTCGCGATCAGCCCCAGCATTTT
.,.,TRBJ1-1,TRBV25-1,CASGRNTEAFF,TGTGCCAGCGGGAGGAACACTGAAGCTTTCTTT
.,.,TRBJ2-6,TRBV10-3,CAISGPGAGANVLTF,TGTGCCATCAGTGGTCCGGGGGCTGGGGCCAACGTCCTGACTTTC
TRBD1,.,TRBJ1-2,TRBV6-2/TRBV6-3,CASSIGQDYGYTF,TGTGCCAGCAGTATTGGACAGGACTATGGCTACACCTTC
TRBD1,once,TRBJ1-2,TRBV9,CASSVGQGEVYGYTF,TGTGCCAGCAGCGTAGGGCAGGGGGAAGTCTATGGCTACACCTTC
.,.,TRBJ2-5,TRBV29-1,CSVDGERQETQYF,TGCAGCGTTGACGGGGAGCGGCAAGAGACCCAGTACTTC
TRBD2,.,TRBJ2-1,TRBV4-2,CASSPVLAGSNEQFF,TGTGCCAGCAGCCCCGTTTTAGCGGGATCTAATGAGCAGTTCTTC
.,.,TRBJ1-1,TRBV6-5,CASRAGGRNTEAFF,TGTGCCAGCAGAGCGGGGGGGAGGAACACTGAAGCTTTCTTT